This T cell receptor beta chain was recovered during a study of T cells in narcolepsy. General observations from the study: Autoreactive clone sequences were missing from some blood memory CD4+ repertoires. Same-patient CSF and blood CD4+ T cell clonotypes included HCRT-specific and TRIB2-specific autoreactive ones.

TCRdb keeps only in-frame clones here, not all; method: immunoSEQ multiplex PCR. In the table there are roughly 11,000 clones, around 94% of which are singletons. The length of the CDR3 is 18 residues. V lost 6 bases and J lost 0; bases outside the gene matches: 12. Germline CDR1 is MNHEY and CDR2 is SMNVEV (reference sequence). This clone appeared once. Its antigen remains unidentified. The clonotype originates from a human donor with narcolepsy. The chain employs TRBV27 and TRBJ2-1; TRBD1 agrees at 9 bases. What was sequenced was CD45RA- memory CD4+ T cells from PBMCs. The CDR3 protein is CASRPGQGTWGSYNEQFF. CDR3 DNA: TGTGCCAGCAGACCGGGACAGGGAACCTGGGGCTCCTACAATGAGCAGTTCTTC.